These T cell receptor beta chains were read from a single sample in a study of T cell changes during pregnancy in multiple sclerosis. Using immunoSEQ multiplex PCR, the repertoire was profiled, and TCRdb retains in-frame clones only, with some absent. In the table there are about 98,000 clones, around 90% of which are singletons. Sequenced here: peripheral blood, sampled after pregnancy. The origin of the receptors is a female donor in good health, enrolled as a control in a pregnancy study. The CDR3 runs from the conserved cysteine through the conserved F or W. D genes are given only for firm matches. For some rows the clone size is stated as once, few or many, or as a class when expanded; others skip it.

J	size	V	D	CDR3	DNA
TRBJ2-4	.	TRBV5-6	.	CASSDVYSSELAKNIQYF	TGTGCCAGCAGCGACGTTTACTCGAGCGAATTAGCCAAAAACATTCAGTACTTC
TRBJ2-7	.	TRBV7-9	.	CASRRDTYEQYF	TGTGCCAGCAGAAGGGACACCTACGAGCAGTACTTC
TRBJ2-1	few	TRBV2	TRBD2	CASRVGGGSYNEQFF	TGTGCCAGCAGGGTCGGGGGGGGCTCCTACAATGAGCAGTTCTTC
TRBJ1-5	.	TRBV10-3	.	CAISEAGRGNQPQHF	TGTGCCATCAGTGAGGCGGGACGGGGAAATCAGCCCCAGCATTTT
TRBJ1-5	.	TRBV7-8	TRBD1	CASAQGASNQPQHF	TGTGCCAGCGCACAGGGGGCTAGCAATCAGCCCCAGCATTTT
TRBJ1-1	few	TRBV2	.	CASSELDRRNTEAFF	TGTGCCAGCAGTGAACTGGACAGACGGAACACTGAAGCTTTCTTT
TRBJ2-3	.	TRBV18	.	CASSPETDTQYF	TGTGCCAGCTCACCAGAGACAGATACGCAGTATTTT
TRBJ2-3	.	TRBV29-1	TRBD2	CSASSGSNTDTQYF	TGCAGCGCCTCTAGCGGTTCTAACACAGATACGCAGTATTTT
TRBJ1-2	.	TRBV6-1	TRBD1	CASSGGTESNYGYTF	TGTGCCAGCAGTGGTGGGACAGAGTCTAACTATGGCTACACCTTC
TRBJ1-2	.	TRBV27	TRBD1	CASSTRTGLLGYTF	TGTGCCAGCAGTACACGGACAGGGTTGCTTGGCTACACCTTC
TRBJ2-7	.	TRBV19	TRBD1	CASSMGTGIEQYF	TGTGCCAGTAGTATGGGGACAGGGATCGAGCAGTACTTC
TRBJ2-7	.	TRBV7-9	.	CASSLRQGDEQYF	TGTGCCAGCAGCTTAAGGCAGGGCGACGAGCAGTACTTC